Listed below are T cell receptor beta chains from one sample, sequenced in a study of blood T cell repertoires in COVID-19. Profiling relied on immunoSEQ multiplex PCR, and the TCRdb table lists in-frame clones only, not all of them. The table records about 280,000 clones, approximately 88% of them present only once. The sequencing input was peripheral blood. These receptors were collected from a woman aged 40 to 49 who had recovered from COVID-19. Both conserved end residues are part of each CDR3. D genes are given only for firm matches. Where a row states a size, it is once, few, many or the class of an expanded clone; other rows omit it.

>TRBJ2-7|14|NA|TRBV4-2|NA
CASSQAPGPYEQYF
TGTGCCAGCAGCCAAGCCCCTGGCCCTTACGAGCAGTACTTC
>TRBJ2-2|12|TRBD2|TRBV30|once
CACISGNGELFF
TGTGCCTGCATTAGCGGGAACGGGGAGCTGTTTTTT
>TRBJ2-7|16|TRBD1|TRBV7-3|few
CASSLEPRDRGGEQYF
TGTGCCAGCAGCCTCGAGCCCCGGGACAGGGGTGGCGAGCAGTACTTC
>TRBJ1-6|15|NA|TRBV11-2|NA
CASSFTRDNNSPLHF
TGTGCCAGCAGCTTCACAAGGGACAATAATTCACCCCTCCACTTT
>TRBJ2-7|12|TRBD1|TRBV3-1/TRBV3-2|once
CASRSDRYEQYF
TGTGCCAGCAGATCGGACAGGTACGAGCAGTACTTC
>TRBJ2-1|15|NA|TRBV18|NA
CASSSLSTGRAEQFF
TGTGCCAGCTCATCACTATCTACGGGCAGGGCTGAGCAGTTCTTC
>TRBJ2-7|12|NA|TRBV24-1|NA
CATSDSGFEQYF
TGTGCCACCAGTGATTCAGGGTTCGAGCAGTACTTC
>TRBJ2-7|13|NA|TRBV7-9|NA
CASSPESGYEQYF
TGTGCCAGCAGCCCAGAATCGGGCTACGAGCAGTACTTC
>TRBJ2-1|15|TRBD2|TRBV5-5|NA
CASRTPGRESNEQFF
TGTGCCAGCAGGACCCCGGGGCGGGAGAGTAATGAGCAGTTCTTC
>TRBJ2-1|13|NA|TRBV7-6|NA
CASSLVSQGEQFF
TGTGCCAGCAGCTTAGTTTCCCAGGGTGAGCAGTTCTTC
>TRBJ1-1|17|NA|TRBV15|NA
CATSRVGGVGRNTEAFF
TGTGCCACCAGCAGAGTGGGGGGGGTAGGTCGGAACACTGAAGCTTTCTTT
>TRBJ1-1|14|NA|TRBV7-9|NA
CASSPRQAGTEAFF
TGTGCCAGCAGCCCTCGACAGGCGGGCACTGAAGCTTTCTTT
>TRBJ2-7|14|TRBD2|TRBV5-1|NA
CASSPASGNYEQYF
TGCGCCAGCAGCCCGGCTAGCGGCAACTACGAGCAGTACTTC
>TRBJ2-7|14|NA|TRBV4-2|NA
CASSQSGTSYEQYF
TGTGCCAGCAGCCAAAGCGGGACATCCTACGAGCAGTACTTC
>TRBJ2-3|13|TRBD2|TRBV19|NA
CASRGLATDTQYF
TGTGCCAGTAGAGGACTAGCTACAGATACGCAGTATTTT
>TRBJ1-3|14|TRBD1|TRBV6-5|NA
CASSRDSAGDTIYF
TGTGCCAGCAGCCGGGACAGCGCCGGGGACACCATATATTTT
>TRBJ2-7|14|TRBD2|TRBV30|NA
CAWSSGTSLLEQYF
TGTGCCTGGAGCTCCGGGACTAGCTTGCTCGAGCAGTACTTC
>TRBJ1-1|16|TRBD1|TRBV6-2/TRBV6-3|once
CASSYRDRGRITEAFF
TGTGCCAGCAGTTACCGGGACAGGGGAAGGATCACTGAAGCTTTCTTT
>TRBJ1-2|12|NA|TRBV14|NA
CASSQYRDGYTF
TGTGCCAGCAGCCAATACAGGGATGGCTACACCTTC
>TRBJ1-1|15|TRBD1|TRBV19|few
CASSLGTGEHGEAFF
TGTGCCAGTAGTCTCGGGACAGGTGAACATGGTGAAGCTTTCTTT
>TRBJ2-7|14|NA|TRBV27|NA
CASRNRGEGYEQYF
TGTGCCAGCAGGAACAGGGGGGAGGGATACGAGCAGTACTTC
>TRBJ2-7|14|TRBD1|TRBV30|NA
CAWSRQGMWNEQYF
TGTGCCTGGAGTCGACAGGGGATGTGGAACGAGCAGTACTTC
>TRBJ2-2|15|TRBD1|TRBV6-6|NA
CASSYGTGGGGELFF
TGTGCCAGCAGTTACGGGACAGGGGGCGGCGGGGAGCTGTTTTTT
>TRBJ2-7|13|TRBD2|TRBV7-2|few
CASSLGLAYEQYF
TGTGCCAGCAGCCTCGGACTAGCCTACGAGCAGTACTTC
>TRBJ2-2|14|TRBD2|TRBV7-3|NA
CASRVAGDTGELFF
TGTGCCAGCAGAGTCGCGGGGGACACCGGGGAGCTGTTTTTT
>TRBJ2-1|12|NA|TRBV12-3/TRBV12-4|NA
CASSEQGDEQFF
TGTGCCAGCAGCGAACAGGGCGATGAGCAGTTCTTC
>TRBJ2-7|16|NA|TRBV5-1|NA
CASSLALPGTSYEQYF
TGCGCCAGCAGCTTGGCGCTGCCTGGGACAAGCTACGAGCAGTACTTC
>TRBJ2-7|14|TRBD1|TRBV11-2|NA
CASSQPGQLREQYF
TGTGCCAGCAGCCAACCGGGACAGCTGAGGGAGCAGTACTTC
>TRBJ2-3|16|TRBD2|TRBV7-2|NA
CASSLQLAAITDTQYF
TGTGCCAGCAGCCTTCAACTAGCGGCCATCACAGATACGCAGTATTTT
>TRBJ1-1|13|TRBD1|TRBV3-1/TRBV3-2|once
CASTRIQGAEAFF
TGTGCCAGCACCAGAATCCAGGGGGCTGAAGCTTTCTTT
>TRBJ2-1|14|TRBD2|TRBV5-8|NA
CASSLSGTNNEQFF
TGTGCCAGCAGCCTTAGCGGGACGAACAATGAGCAGTTCTTC
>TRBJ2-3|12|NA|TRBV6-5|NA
CASRNSADTQYF
TGTGCCAGCAGAAATAGCGCAGATACGCAGTATTTT
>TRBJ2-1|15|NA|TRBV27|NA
CASSLDSSSYNEQFF
TGTGCCAGCAGTCTGGACTCTAGCTCCTACAATGAGCAGTTCTTC
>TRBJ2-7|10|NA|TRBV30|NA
CAWGKGLEYF
TGTGCCTGGGGGAAGGGGCTGGAGTACTTC
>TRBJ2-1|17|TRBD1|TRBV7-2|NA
CASSLAGPAGGPNEQFF
TGTGCCAGCAGCTTAGCGGGCCCGGCAGGGGGACCTAATGAGCAGTTCTTC
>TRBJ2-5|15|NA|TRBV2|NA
CASSEGRRNQETQYF
TGTGCCAGCAGTGAAGGCAGGAGGAACCAAGAGACCCAGTACTTC
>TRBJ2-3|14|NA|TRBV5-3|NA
CARSAGMPGDTQYF
TGTGCCAGAAGCGCAGGGATGCCTGGTGATACGCAGTATTTT
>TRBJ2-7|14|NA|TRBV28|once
CASNGGTVTYEQYF
TGTGCCAGCAATGGCGGGACGGTGACCTACGAGCAGTACTTC
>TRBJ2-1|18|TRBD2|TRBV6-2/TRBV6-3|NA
CASSYSRGLAGVTHEQFF
TGTGCCAGCAGTTACTCGAGGGGACTAGCGGGAGTGACCCATGAGCAGTTCTTC
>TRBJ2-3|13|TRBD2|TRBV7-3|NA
CASSLTTSGTQYF
TGTGCCAGCAGCCTAACTACTAGCGGGACGCAGTATTTT
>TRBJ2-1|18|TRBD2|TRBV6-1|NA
CASSVKAGGPSSYNEQFF
TGTGCCAGCAGTGTAAAAGCGGGAGGGCCTAGTTCCTACAATGAGCAGTTCTTC
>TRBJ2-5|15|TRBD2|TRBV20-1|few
CSASASTSGQETQYF
TGCAGTGCTAGTGCATCAACTAGCGGACAAGAGACCCAGTACTTC
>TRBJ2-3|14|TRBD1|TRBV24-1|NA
CATSVGQETDTQYF
TGTGCCACCAGTGTAGGACAGGAGACAGATACGCAGTATTTT
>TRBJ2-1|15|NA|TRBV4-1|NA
CASSQDLGNPWEQFF
TGCGCCAGCAGCCAAGATCTGGGCAATCCCTGGGAGCAGTTCTTC
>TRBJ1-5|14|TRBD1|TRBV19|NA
CASSIGTGHQPQHF
TGTGCCAGTAGTATAGGGACAGGGCATCAGCCCCAGCATTTT
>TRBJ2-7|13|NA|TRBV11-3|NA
CASSSETVYEQYF
TGTGCCAGCAGCTCAGAGACAGTCTACGAGCAGTACTTC
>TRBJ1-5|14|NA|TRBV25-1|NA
CASSESQYNQPQHF
TGTGCCAGCAGTGAGTCCCAGTACAATCAGCCCCAGCATTTT
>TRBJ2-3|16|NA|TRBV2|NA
CASSERGLLSTDTQYF
TGTGCCAGCAGTGAAAGGGGACTGCTTAGCACAGATACGCAGTATTTT
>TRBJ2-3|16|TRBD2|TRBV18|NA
CASSPQAGGPPDTQYF
TGTGCCAGCTCACCCCAAGCGGGAGGGCCTCCAGATACGCAGTATTTT
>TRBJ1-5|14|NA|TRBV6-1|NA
CASSERQSNQPQHF
TGTGCCAGCAGTGAGAGGCAGAGCAATCAGCCCCAGCATTTT
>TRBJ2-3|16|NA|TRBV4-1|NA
CASSQDRERITDTQYF
TGCGCCAGCAGCCAAGACCGGGAGAGGATCACAGATACGCAGTATTTT
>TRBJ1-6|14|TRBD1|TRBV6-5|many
CASTQGAYNSPLHF
TGTGCCAGCACCCAGGGGGCCTATAATTCACCCCTCCACTTT
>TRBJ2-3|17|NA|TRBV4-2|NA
CASTEGVGAAGSDTQYF
TGTGCCAGCACCGAGGGGGTTGGGGCGGCTGGGTCGGATACGCAGTATTTT
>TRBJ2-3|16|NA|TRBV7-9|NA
CASSPNRGQSTDTQYF
TGTGCCAGCAGCCCCAACCGCGGACAAAGCACAGATACGCAGTATTTT
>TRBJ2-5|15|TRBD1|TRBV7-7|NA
CASSSSTGGGETQYF
TGTGCCAGCAGCTCTTCGACAGGGGGGGGCGAGACCCAGTACTTC
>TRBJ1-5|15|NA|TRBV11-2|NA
CASSLGYSSNQPQHF
TGTGCCAGCAGCCTAGGGTACAGTAGCAATCAGCCCCAGCATTTT
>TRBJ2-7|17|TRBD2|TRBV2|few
CASSASEREGGPYEQYF
TGTGCCAGCAGTGCGAGCGAGCGGGAGGGAGGACCCTACGAGCAGTACTTC
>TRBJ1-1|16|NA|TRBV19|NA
CASSFSLGGGNTEAFF
TGTGCCAGTAGTTTTTCCTTGGGAGGGGGGAACACTGAAGCTTTCTTT
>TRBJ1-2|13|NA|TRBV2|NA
CASMRDTNYGYTF
TGTGCCAGCATGAGGGACACAAACTATGGCTACACCTTC
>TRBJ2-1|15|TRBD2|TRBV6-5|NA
CASSNGLAAYNEQFF
TGTGCCAGCAGTAACGGACTAGCGGCCTACAATGAGCAGTTCTTC